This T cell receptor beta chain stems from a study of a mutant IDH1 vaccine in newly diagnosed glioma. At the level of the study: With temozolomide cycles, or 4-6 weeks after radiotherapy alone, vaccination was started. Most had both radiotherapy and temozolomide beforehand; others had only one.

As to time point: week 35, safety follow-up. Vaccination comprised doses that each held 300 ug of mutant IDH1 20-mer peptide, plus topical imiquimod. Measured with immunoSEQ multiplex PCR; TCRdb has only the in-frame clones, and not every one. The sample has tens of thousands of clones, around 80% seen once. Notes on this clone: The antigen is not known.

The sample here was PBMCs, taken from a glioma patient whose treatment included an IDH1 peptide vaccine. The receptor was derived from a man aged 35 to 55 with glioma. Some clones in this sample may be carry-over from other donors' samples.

In DNA form, the CDR3 reads TGTGCCAGCAGTTCCGGGTCTTTAAACACCATATATTTT. Translation: CASSSGSLNTIYF. The V call is TRBV6-5, the J call TRBJ1-3, with no clear D. Germline loops: CDR1 MNHEY, CDR2 SVGAGI. V gave up 4 bases and J gave up 6 bases, with 10 bases separating them. CDR3 length: 13 amino acids.